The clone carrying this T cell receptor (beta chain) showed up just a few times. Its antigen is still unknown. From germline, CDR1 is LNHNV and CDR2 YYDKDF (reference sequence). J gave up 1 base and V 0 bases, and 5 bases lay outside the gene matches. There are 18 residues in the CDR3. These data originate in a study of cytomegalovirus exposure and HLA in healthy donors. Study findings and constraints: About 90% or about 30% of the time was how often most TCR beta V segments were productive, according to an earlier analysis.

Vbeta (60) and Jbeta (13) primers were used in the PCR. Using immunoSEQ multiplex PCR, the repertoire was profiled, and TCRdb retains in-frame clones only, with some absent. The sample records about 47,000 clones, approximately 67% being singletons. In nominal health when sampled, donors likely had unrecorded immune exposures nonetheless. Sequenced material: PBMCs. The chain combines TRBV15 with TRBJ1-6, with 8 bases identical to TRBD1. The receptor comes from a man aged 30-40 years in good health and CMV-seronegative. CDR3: CATSRDAGGLSYNSPLHF. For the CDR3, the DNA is TGTGCCACCAGCAGAGACGCAGGGGGCCTGTCCTATAATTCACCCCTCCACTTT.